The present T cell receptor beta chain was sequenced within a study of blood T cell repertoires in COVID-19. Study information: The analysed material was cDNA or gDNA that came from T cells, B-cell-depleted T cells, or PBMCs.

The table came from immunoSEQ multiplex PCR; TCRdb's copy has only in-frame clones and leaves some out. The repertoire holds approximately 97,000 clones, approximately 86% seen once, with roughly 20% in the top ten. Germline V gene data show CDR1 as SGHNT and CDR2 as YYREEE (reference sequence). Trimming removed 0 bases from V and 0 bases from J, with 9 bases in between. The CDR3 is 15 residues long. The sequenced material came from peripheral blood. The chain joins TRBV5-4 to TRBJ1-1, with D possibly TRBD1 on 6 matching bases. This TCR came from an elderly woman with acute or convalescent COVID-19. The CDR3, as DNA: TGTGCCAGCAGCTTGGCCGGGACATTGAACACTGAAGCTTTCTTT. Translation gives CASSLAGTLNTEAFF.